The present T cell receptor beta chain was sequenced within a study of CD8+ T cells in alopecia areata. Study results and limitations: Scalp and blood retained many expanded lesional clones during tofacitinib. One nonresponder makes the tie between baseline CD8+ expansion and response uncertain. Normal-skin resident alphabeta T cells also appear among scalp sample sequences.

The treatment: oral pan-JAK inhibitor, 5-10 mg twice daily. This clone was found once. The target antigen is unknown. Extracted RNA was reverse transcribed, and the resulting cDNA served as sequencing template. Data came from immunoSEQ multiplex PCR; TCRdb stores just in-frame clones and leaves some out. The profile shows 130,000 to 150,000 clones, approximately 85% of them singletons. J lost 3 bases, V lost 4 bases, and 2 bases had no gene match. The CDR3 has 15 amino acids. Germline CDR1 is SGHRS and CDR2 is YFSETQ. The material was CD8+ T cells sorted from blood, obtained at week 4, from a patient treated with tofacitinib. J is TRBJ1-6 and V is TRBV5-1; 9 bases line up with TRBD1. The TCR comes from a human donor with alopecia areata. In DNA form, the CDR3 reads TGCGCCAGCAGCAGGGACAGGGTCTATAATTCACCCCTCCACTTT. As protein: CASSRDRVYNSPLHF.